This TCR beta chain was captured by sequencing in a study of OX40 agonist ivuxolimab in advanced cancers. Study background: In three patients, partial responses were observed, one with hepatocellular carcinoma and two with cutaneous melanoma. Findings and caveats of the study: CD8+ T cells (on average) carried more expanded clones than CD4+ T cells. Low normalized T-cell clonal expansion was additionally recorded for some nonresponders. Clonal expansion was among the lowest in partial responders at 0.1-3.0 mg/kg, especially CD8+.

Germline V gene data show CDR1 as SGHTA and CDR2 as FQGNSA. The CDR3 is 16 residues long. Between the trimmed V and J ends, which lost 2 bases and 8 bases, there was a span of 16 bases. On this clone: As yet, its antigen is unknown.

Using immunoSEQ multiplex PCR, the repertoire was profiled, and TCRdb retains in-frame clones only, with some absent. The table lists about 77,000 clones, roughly nine tenths of them singletons, with more than 4.5% in the top ten. The genes are TRBV7-2 and TRBJ1-6, with D perhaps TRBD1 (5 bases). The clonotype originates from an adult with an advanced solid tumor such as melanoma, head and neck, liver or kidney cancer. The input for sequencing was CD4+ or CD8+ T cells sorted from blood, taken in a trial of the OX40 agonist ivuxolimab. In nucleotides, the CDR3 is TGTGCCAGCAGCTTATTTGGGGCACAGACCTATTCACCCCTCCACTTT. This gives the protein CASSLFGAQTYSPLHF.